The clone carrying this TCR beta chain was seen more than once but under ten times. Germline CDR1 KGHDR, CDR2 SFDVKD. The CDR3 covers 16 residues. Trimming pared 5 bases from V and 3 bases from J, leaving 15 bases between. These data come from a study of T-cell reconstitution after alpha-beta-depleted transplantation in children. During its preparation, the TCRbeta library received unique molecular identifiers. TCRdb called the PCR reads again in MiXCR, with one record for every CDR3 protein. The sample lists nearly 550,000 distinct CDR3 sequences, about 16% seen once, with 3% to 4% in the top ten. This chain connects TRBV24-1 to TRBJ2-2; unclear D gene. The source was PBMCs from the stem cell graft donor, collected from the stem cell graft. The TCR originated in a human donor who donated a stem cell graft to a child with acute lymphoblastic leukemia. CDR3 sequence reads: CATSGRSSTYTGELFF. DNA for the CDR3: TGTGCCACCAGTGGCAGGTCCTCCACTTACACCGGGGAGCTGTTTTTT.